The rows below give T cell receptor beta chains drawn from one sample of a study of CD8 T cells in ankylosing spondylitis. TCRdb used MiXCR to reprocess the 5' RACE reads, holding one entry per CDR3 protein. This sample has 200,000 to 300,000 distinct CDR3 sequences, with 10% found just once. The sample comprised blood, either unsorted or a sorted T cell fraction (not recorded which). These receptor sequences come from a male donor with ankylosing spondylitis or in good health (not recorded which). The CDR3 runs from the conserved cysteine through the conserved F or W. The D gene is left open where the match is weak. Part of the rows lack a size; the others show once, few, many or a class for expanded clones.

J: TRBJ1-6
size: NA
V: TRBV30
D: NA
DNA: TGTGCCGGTGGCAGGAGAAATTCACCCCTCCACTTT
CDR3: CAGGRRNSPLHF

J: TRBJ1-2
size: many
V: TRBV5-6
D: NA
DNA: TGTGCCAGCAGCTTGGACAGGGAAGGCTACACCTTC
CDR3: CASSLDREGYTF

J: TRBJ1-2
size: NA
V: TRBV3-1
D: NA
DNA: TGTGCCAGCAGCCAAGTGGGCCGAGGGGTATATGGCTACACCTTC
CDR3: CASSQVGRGVYGYTF

J: TRBJ2-7
size: few
V: TRBV6-5
D: NA
DNA: TGTGCCAGCAGTTACTATTTGTCGGAGGAGCAGTACTTC
CDR3: CASSYYLSEEQYF

J: TRBJ2-1
size: many
V: TRBV5-1
D: NA
DNA: TGCGCCAGCAGCTTCCGCTACAATGAGCAGTTCTTC
CDR3: CASSFRYNEQFF

J: TRBJ2-4
size: many
V: TRBV6-5
D: TRBD2
DNA: TGTGCCAGCAGTTCCCCCCATAGCGGGCGCGCCAAAAACATTCAGTACTTC
CDR3: CASSSPHSGRAKNIQYF

J: TRBJ1-5
size: many
V: TRBV30
D: TRBD1
DNA: TGTGCCTGCCGACAGGGGGTGAATCAGCCCCAGCATTTT
CDR3: CACRQGVNQPQHF

J: TRBJ2-3
size: NA
V: TRBV30
D: NA
DNA: TGTGCCTGGGAACCCGGCCTTAGCACAGATACGCTGTATTTT
CDR3: CAWEPGLSTDTLYF

J: TRBJ1-5
size: many
V: TRBV2
D: NA
DNA: TGTGCCAGCAGTTCCCCCGGGGTTAGCAATCAGCCCCAGCATTTT
CDR3: CASSSPGVSNQPQHF

J: TRBJ1-2
size: many
V: TRBV7-9
D: TRBD1
DNA: TGTGCCAGCAGCCCGGACAGGGGCGGGAACTATGGCTACACCTTC
CDR3: CASSPDRGGNYGYTF

J: TRBJ1-6
size: NA
V: TRBV5-1
D: NA
DNA: TGCGCCAACAGCTTGAAGCCAGGGGACAATTCACCCCTCCACTTT
CDR3: CANSLKPGDNSPLHF

J: TRBJ2-7
size: many
V: TRBV6-5
D: TRBD1
DNA: TGTGCCAGCAGTTACTCGAGACAGGGTGGCAGCGAGCAGTACTTC
CDR3: CASSYSRQGGSEQYF

J: TRBJ2-7
size: few
V: TRBV20-1
D: NA
DNA: TGCAGTGCTAGTAGTCCGGGGGTCTACGAGCAGTACTTC
CDR3: CSASSPGVYEQYF

J: TRBJ2-5
size: many
V: TRBV12-3/TRBV12-4
D: TRBD1
DNA: TGTGCCAGCAGGCAAGGGGGACAGGGCTCTGAGACCCAGTACTTC
CDR3: CASRQGGQGSETQYF

J: TRBJ2-3
size: many
V: TRBV5-1
D: NA
DNA: TGCGCCAGCCTCCCGGAATTAAAGATAACTTGGCACACAGATACGCAGTATTTT
CDR3: CASLPELKITWHTDTQYF

J: TRBJ2-1
size: many
V: TRBV20-1
D: NA
DNA: TGCAGTGCTAGTTGGCCCCTGAGCTCCTACAATGAGCAGTTCTTC
CDR3: CSASWPLSSYNEQFF

J: TRBJ2-5
size: many
V: TRBV20-1
D: TRBD2
DNA: TGCAGTGCGAGCGGGGTTCAAGAGACCCAGTACTTC
CDR3: CSASGVQETQYF

J: TRBJ2-3
size: few
V: TRBV7-6
D: TRBD2
DNA: TGTGCCAGCAGCCATAGGAGGGACCTAGCGGGGGCTACGCAGTATTTT
CDR3: CASSHRRDLAGATQYF

J: TRBJ2-4
size: many
V: TRBV7-8
D: TRBD1
DNA: TGTGCCAGCGAGGACAGGGGGAAAAACATTCAGTACTTC
CDR3: CASEDRGKNIQYF

J: TRBJ2-7
size: many
V: TRBV3-1
D: NA
DNA: TGTGCCAGCAGCCAAGGCTACGGATCCGCTAGCTCCTACGAGCAGTACTTC
CDR3: CASSQGYGSASSYEQYF

J: TRBJ1-3
size: NA
V: TRBV25-1
D: NA
DNA: TGTGCCAGCATCGAGGGGGTGTCTGGAAACACCATATATTTT
CDR3: CASIEGVSGNTIYF

J: TRBJ2-2
size: few
V: TRBV11-1
D: TRBD2
DNA: TGTGCCAGCAGCTTAGCGAACCTAGCGGTGGTCGGGGAGCTGTTTTTT
CDR3: CASSLANLAVVGELFF

J: TRBJ2-7
size: many
V: TRBV3-1
D: TRBD2
DNA: TGTGCCAGCAGCCAATCCCTAGCGGGGGCCTACGAGCAGTACTTC
CDR3: CASSQSLAGAYEQYF

J: TRBJ2-3
size: few
V: TRBV7-2
D: TRBD1
DNA: TGTGCCAGCAGCGCGGACAGGGTACGGGACACAGATACGCAGTATTTT
CDR3: CASSADRVRDTDTQYF

J: TRBJ1-1
size: NA
V: TRBV2
D: TRBD1
DNA: TGTGCCAGCAGTTATCGCGGACAGGTTGAAGCTTTCTTT
CDR3: CASSYRGQVEAFF

J: TRBJ1-3
size: many
V: TRBV7-2
D: NA
DNA: TGTGCCAGCAGCCCCGAGACAGCTGGATTCTCTGGAAACACCATATATTTT
CDR3: CASSPETAGFSGNTIYF

J: TRBJ2-7
size: few
V: TRBV20-1
D: TRBD2
DNA: TGCAGTGCTAGACTAGCGGGGGCCCTTGAGCAGTACTTC
CDR3: CSARLAGALEQYF

J: TRBJ2-1
size: many
V: TRBV7-2
D: TRBD2
DNA: TGTGCCAGCAGCCTAGAGACTAGCAGTCCCTACAATGAGCAGTTCTTC
CDR3: CASSLETSSPYNEQFF

J: TRBJ2-1
size: many
V: TRBV19
D: TRBD1
DNA: TGTGCCAGTAAGACTAAAGGACAGGCCCCCCTTTACAATGAGCAGTTCTTC
CDR3: CASKTKGQAPLYNEQFF

J: TRBJ2-5
size: many
V: TRBV12-3/TRBV12-4
D: NA
DNA: TGTGCCAGCAGCACAGGGAGCCGGTGGGGAGAGACCCAGTACTTC
CDR3: CASSTGSRWGETQYF

J: TRBJ1-3
size: few
V: TRBV12-3/TRBV12-4
D: TRBD1
DNA: TGTGCCAGCAGTTTAAGGCAGGGGGCAAGAAACACCATATATTTT
CDR3: CASSLRQGARNTIYF

J: TRBJ1-2
size: few
V: TRBV15
D: TRBD1
DNA: TGTGCCACCAGCAGAGGACAGGGATTCTATGGCTACACCTTC
CDR3: CATSRGQGFYGYTF

J: TRBJ1-1
size: many
V: TRBV7-2
D: NA
DNA: TGTGCCAGCAGCCGAGTAAACACTGAAGCTTTCTTT
CDR3: CASSRVNTEAFF

J: TRBJ2-2
size: many
V: TRBV5-1
D: NA
DNA: TGCGCCAGCAGAAGGACCTCGAACACCGGGGAGCTGTTTTTT
CDR3: CASRRTSNTGELFF

J: TRBJ1-3
size: few
V: TRBV4-2
D: NA
DNA: TGTGCCAGCAGTCAAAGGGGGAGCTCTGGAAACACCATATATTTT
CDR3: CASSQRGSSGNTIYF